This T cell receptor (beta chain) was captured by sequencing in a study of breast tumors, draining lymph nodes, adjacent tissues. TCRdb independently ran MiXCR on the multiplex PCR reads; one entry per CDR3 protein. This table has about 180,000 distinct CDR3 sequences, 30% to 40% appearing once. In the case of this clonotype: The antigen is undetermined.

Breast cancer patients provided tissue from their axillary draining lymph nodes. Whole-study results and caveats: Most tumor T cells seemingly derive from lymph node, then expand in tumor. That most tumor T cells come from lymph nodes remained unproven. Tumor TCR diversity was below lymph nodes but above nontumor tissue. Tumor and nontumor repertoires were significantly more similar in luminal-like than in basal-like breast cancer.

Sequencing was carried out using axillary lymph node tissue. This clonotype was obtained from a female donor with breast cancer. Some clones in this sample may be carry-over from other donors' samples.

The CDR3 is CASSTQTNSGQFF. Here the CDR3 DNA reads TGTGCCAGCAGTACACAAACCAACAGTGGGCAGTTCTTC. This chain links TRBV6-5 with TRBJ2-1; D gene ambiguous. Trimming took off 5 bases at V and 12 bases at J, with 17 bases between the two ends. CDR3 length: 13 amino acids. Germline lookup yields CDR1 MNHEY and CDR2 SVGAGI.